The 14 T cell receptor beta chains below come from one sample, sequenced in a study of blood T cell repertoires in COVID-19. TCRdb keeps only in-frame clones here, not all; method: immunoSEQ multiplex PCR. The sample yields about 180,000 clones, around 88% seen once. The sequenced sample was PBMCs or T cells enriched from blood (not recorded which). Receptors originate from a woman in her thirties who had recovered from COVID-19.

This clone appeared once. For the CDR3, the DNA is TGTGCCAGCAGCCCTCTCAGGGGGCACACTGAAGCTTTCTTT. It translates to CASSPLRGHTEAFF. The rearrangement joins TRBV27 to TRBJ1-1; TRBD1 matches 8 bases. Trimming at V came to 6 bases and at J to 3 bases, leaving 6 bases not matched to a gene. The CDR3 totals 14 residues. CDR1 MNHEY and CDR2 SMNVEV come from the germline V gene (reference sequence).

The chain links TRBV28 to TRBJ2-6; D unresolved. The germline gives CDR1 MDHEN, CDR2 SYDVKM. CDR3 length: 15 amino acids. Trimming left V 2 bases short and J 1 base short, with 6 bases between. The CDR3 bases are TGTGCCAGCAGTTTAGACTGGTCTGGGGCCAACGTCCTGACTTTC. It yields the protein CASSLDWSGANVLTF. Full variable domain (rest looked up from reference TRBV28 and TRBJ2-6): DVKVTQSSRYLVKRTGEKVFLECVQDMDHENMFWYRQDPGLGLRLIYFSYDVKMKEKGDIPEGYSVSREKKERFSLILESASTNQTSMYLCASSLDWSGANVLTFGAGSRLTVL.

This clone was observed once. The V call is TRBV28, the J call TRBJ1-5, with 8 bases matching TRBD1. J was trimmed by 2 bases and V by 6 bases; bases with no gene match: 3. Germline-derived CDR1 and CDR2 are MDHEN and SYDVKM. This CDR3 has 14 residues. The CDR3, as DNA: TGTGCCAGCAGCGGACAGGGAGGCAATCAGCCCCAGCATTTT. Translated: CASSGQGGNQPQHF. Using reference TRBV28 and TRBJ1-5 for the parts outside the CDR3, the full variable domain is DVKVTQSSRYLVKRTGEKVFLECVQDMDHENMFWYRQDPGLGLRLIYFSYDVKMKEKGDIPEGYSVSREKKERFSLILESASTNQTSMYLCASSGQGGNQPQHFGDGTRLSIL.

The genes are TRBV19 and TRBJ2-7; 7 bases fit TRBD2. CDR1 is LNHDA and CDR2 is SQIVND in the germline V gene (reference sequence). This CDR3 has 19 residues. The ends lost 3 bases at V and 3 bases at J; junction bases unmatched: 20. In DNA, the CDR3 is TGTGCCAGTAGTATCGCGGTTTTTGGACGCGGGAGTCACGGCTACGAGCAGTACTTC. The encoded protein is CASSIAVFGRGSHGYEQYF.

The chain recombines TRBV6-4 with TRBJ2-5; 11 bases agree with TRBD2. Germline V lookup: CDR1 MRHNA, CDR2 SNTAGT. J gave up 3 bases and V 5 bases, and 8 bases lay outside the gene matches. This CDR3 has 16 residues. The DNA for the CDR3 is TGTGCCAGCAGTTTCCGACTAGCGGGGTTAGAAGAGACCCAGTACTTC. Protein sequence: CASSFRLAGLEETQYF.

The chain is built from TRBV7-9 and TRBJ2-7, with TRBD2 identical over 9 bases. V shed 3 bases and J 7 bases; nucleotides not matched to a gene: 16. Per germline, CDR1 SEHNR and CDR2 FQNEAQ (reference sequence). The CDR3 is 17 amino acids. CDR3 in amino acids: CASSFGWASGDITEQYF. The CDR3 DNA follows: TGTGCCAGCAGCTTCGGCTGGGCTAGCGGGGATATTACGGAGCAGTACTTC.

J is TRBJ2-4 and V is TRBV7-9, with TRBD2 matching over 7 bases. This CDR3 comprises 15 residues. Trimming took 6 bases from V and 0 from J; bases not matched to a gene: 5. Germline loops: CDR1 SEHNR, CDR2 FQNEAQ (reference sequence). Here the CDR3 DNA reads TGTGCCAGCAGGAGCGGGATCCGAGCCAAAAACATTCAGTACTTC. This translates into CASRSGIRAKNIQYF.

This chain links TRBV28 with TRBJ2-1; 9 positions agree with TRBD2. The V gene's germline CDR1 is MDHEN and CDR2 SYDVKM. The CDR3 runs to 15 residues. V dropped 6 bases and J dropped 4; count of bases not matched to a gene: 7. The CDR3 spells CASSLGLALYNEQFF. The CDR3 DNA reads as TGTGCCAGCAGCCTCGGACTAGCGCTATACAATGAGCAGTTCTTC.

The chain is built from TRBV19 and TRBJ1-5; TRBD1 aligns across 7 bases. The CDR3 contains 20 residues. Trimming removed 5 bases from V and 2 bases from J; junction bases left unmatched: 21. Germline V lookup: CDR1 LNHDA, CDR2 SQIVND (reference sequence). The CDR3 sequence: CASSPFTDRAGLYGNQPQHF. In nucleotides, the CDR3 is TGTGCCAGTAGTCCCTTCACTGACAGGGCTGGACTATATGGCAATCAGCCCCAGCATTTT.

This clone was seen more than once but under ten times. The chain carries TRBV4-2 and TRBJ2-1; maybe TRBD1 (7 bases). The CDR3 sequence is 16 residues long. The V gene's germline CDR1 is LGHNA and CDR2 YNFKEQ. V lost 1 base and J 6 bases, leaving 16 bases between the germline ends. CDR3 region: CASSQVPGGRINEQFF. The CDR3 nucleotides are TGTGCCAGCAGCCAAGTACCAGGGGGGAGGATCAATGAGCAGTTCTTC.

The J gene is TRBJ2-1, the V gene TRBV19; no firm D call. V was cut by 5 bases and J by 10 bases, with 15 bases left in between. The CDR3 loop spans 13 amino acids. CDR1 and CDR2 (germline): LNHDA, SQIVND (reference sequence). In DNA, the CDR3 is TGTGCCAGTAGTTCCAGGTCTCTTGGGGAGCAGTTCTTC. Residues: CASSSRSLGEQFF.

J is TRBJ1-1 and V is TRBV10-3, with D possibly matching TRBD1 (5 bases). The CDR3 spans 14 residues. CDR1 and CDR2 from the germline V gene are ENHRY and SYGVKD. V lost 4 bases and J lost 2, with 11 bases in between. The CDR3 reads CAISVGDSNTEAFF. CDR3 in DNA: TGTGCCATCAGTGTAGGCGACAGCAACACTGAAGCTTTCTTT.

The genes are TRBV7-2 and TRBJ2-2; 12 nucleotides match TRBD2. The CDR3 totals 15 residues. Germline-derived CDR1 and CDR2 are SGHTA and FQGNSA. V lost 5 bases, J lost 7 bases, and 5 bases stayed unmatched. The CDR3, as DNA: TGTGCCAGCAGCCGGACTAGCGGGATAAGCGGGGAGCTGTTTTTT. It codes for CASSRTSGISGELFF. The whole variable domain, remainder taken from reference TRBV7-2 and TRBJ2-2, is GAGVSQSPSNKVTEKGKDVELRCDPISGHTALYWYRQSLGQGLEFLIYFQGNSAPDKSGLPSDRFSAERTGGSVSTLTIQRTQQEDSAVYLCASSRTSGISGELFFGEGSRLTVL.

The chain is built from TRBV5-6 and TRBJ1-1; the D gene is possibly TRBD1 (5 bases). The V end was cut by 2 bases, the J end by 2 bases, with 7 bases between. This CDR3 spans 13 amino acids. The germline gives CDR1 SGHDT, CDR2 YYEEEE. CDR3 nucleotides: TGTGCCAGCAGCTTAGACAGCAACACTGAAGCTTTCTTT. This encodes CASSLDSNTEAFF. Complete variable domain (other parts from reference TRBV5-6 and TRBJ1-1): DAGVTQSPTHLIKTRGQQVTLRCSPKSGHDTVSWYQQALGQGPQFIFQYYEEEERQRGNFPDRFSGHQFPNYSSELNVNALLLGDSALYLCASSLDSNTEAFFGQGTRLTVV.